Each of the 31 T cell receptor beta chains below was sequenced from the same sample in a study of cytomegalovirus exposure and HLA in healthy donors. In the PCR, 60 Vbeta and 13 Jbeta primers were used. Measured with immunoSEQ multiplex PCR; TCRdb has only the in-frame clones, and not every one. In the table there are about 160,000 clones, 82% of which are singletons. The sequencing sample was made of PBMCs. All receptors come from a girl aged 5-17 years in good health and CMV-seropositive.

The chain carries TRBV5-1 and TRBJ1-1, with 10 positions matching TRBD1. This CDR3 contains 16 residues. V gave up 5 bases and J gave up 1 base; unmatched junction bases: 8. Germline V CDR1 and CDR2: SGHRS, YFSETQ. The CDR3 DNA reads TGCGCCAGCAGAGGGGACAGGGGACCTACGAACACTGAAGCTTTCTTT. This sequence encodes CASRGDRGPTNTEAFF.

The CDR3 DNA reads as TGTGCCAGCAGTAGGGGACTAGCGGGGGAGACCCAGTACTTC. Protein: CASSRGLAGETQYF. The gene calls are TRBV6-5 and TRBJ2-5, with 13 bases lining up with TRBD2. Germline V gene sequence: CDR1 MNHEY, CDR2 SVGAGI. The CDR3 consists of 14 residues. V shed 5 bases, J shed 5 bases, and the junction held 2 bases outside the gene matches.

This chain links TRBV30 with TRBJ1-2; 9 bases fit TRBD1. This CDR3 region has 13 residues. Germline CDR1 GTSNPN, CDR2 SVGIG (reference sequence). Trimming took 2 bases from V and 4 from J; bases not matched to a gene: 2. CDR3 sequence reads: CAWSQDRGYGYTF. CDR3 nucleotide sequence: TGTGCCTGGAGTCAGGACAGGGGCTATGGCTACACCTTC.

This chain links TRBV7-3 with TRBJ2-1, with 8 bases that match TRBD2. With 4 bases clipped from V and 8 bases from J, the junction kept 4 bases outside the gene matches. The CDR3 sequence is 13 residues long. The germline CDR1 and CDR2 sequences are SGHTA and FQGTGA. CDR3 nucleotide sequence: TGTGCCAGCAGCTGGTCCGGGGGGGATGAGCAGTTCTTC. This codes for CASSWSGGDEQFF.

The rearrangement uses TRBV5-6 and TRBJ1-1; TRBD1 matches 8 bases. Germline values: CDR1 SGHDT, CDR2 YYEEEE. This CDR3 has 16 residues. Unmatched junction bases numbered 13, after V lost 4 bases and J lost 5 bases. This chain's CDR3 is CASSADRGHRTTEAFF. The CDR3 DNA sequence: TGTGCCAGCAGCGCCGACAGGGGACACCGAACGACTGAAGCTTTCTTT.

The chain employs TRBV10-3 and TRBJ1-1; 11 nucleotides line up with TRBD1. CDR1 is ENHRY and CDR2 is SYGVKD in the germline V gene. With 11 bases clipped from V and 8 bases from J, the junction kept 10 bases outside the gene matches. There are 13 residues in the CDR3. DNA of the CDR3: TGTGCCTCAAGTCCCGGGACAGGGGGGGAAGCTTTCTTT. Residues: CASSPGTGGEAFF.

In its sample, this clone was seen once. The genes are TRBV19 and TRBJ2-1, with TRBD2 matching over 8 bases. Looked up from germline, CDR1 is LNHDA and CDR2 is SQIVND (reference sequence). V shed 10 bases and J 9 bases; nucleotides not matched to a gene: 11. The CDR3 consists of 13 residues. CDR3 in amino acids: CATHGAGGSEQFF. DNA of the CDR3: TGTGCCACCCACGGCGCGGGAGGTTCTGAGCAGTTCTTC.

This clone was recorded a few times. The rearrangement links TRBV2 to TRBJ2-4; 7 bases match TRBD2. Germline values: CDR1 SNHLY, CDR2 FYNNEI. The CDR3 has 13 residues. V lost 3 bases to trimming and J lost 7 bases; unmatched junction nucleotides: 3. The CDR3 sequence is CASSETAGNIQYF. In DNA, the CDR3 is TGTGCCAGCAGTGAGACAGCGGGGAACATTCAGTACTTC.

This clone was seen a handful of times. The V and J genes are TRBV7-2 and TRBJ2-7; 7 positions agree with TRBD1. There are 15 residues in the CDR3. From germline, CDR1 is SGHTA and CDR2 FQGNSA. V was pared by 1 base and J by 4 bases, with 7 bases of the junction left unmatched. The CDR3 DNA reads TGTGCCAGCAGCTTAGGGACAGGACGAGCTTACGAGCAGTACTTC. Its protein product is CASSLGTGRAYEQYF.

This clone was seen a single time. The chain is built from TRBV7-8 and TRBJ1-5; 7 bases align to TRBD1. V lost 4 bases, J lost 2 bases, and 11 bases stayed unmatched. CDR1 is SGHVS, CDR2 FQNEAQ, per germline. The CDR3 contains 17 residues. CDR3 region: CASSSPRRGQRNQPQHF. CDR3 nucleotide sequence: TGTGCCAGCAGCTCACCCCGGAGGGGGCAGCGCAATCAGCCCCAGCATTTT.

With respect to this clone: Germline is not matched at one junction end, which may reflect a read error. The sample has other DNA sequences that encode this CDR3 too. This chain joins TRBV5-6 and TRBJ1-4; possible D gene TRBD1, 6 bases. Germline V gene lookup returns CDR1 SGHDT and CDR2 YYEEEE. CDR3 size: 16 residues. The CDR3 loop is CASSRRGGGLGEKLFF. CDR3 sequence (DNA): TGTGCCAGCAGCAGAAGGGGCGGGGGGCTGGGAGAAAAACTGTTTTTC.

This clone was found once. The chain employs TRBV7-3 and TRBJ2-5, with TRBD2 matching over 9 bases. The ends lost 6 bases at V and 4 bases at J; junction bases unmatched: 3. Germline CDR1 is SGHTA and CDR2 is FQGTGA. This CDR3 contains 13 residues. The chain's CDR3 is CASSRSGGETQYF. In DNA, the CDR3 is TGTGCCAGCAGTCGTAGCGGGGGAGAGACCCAGTACTTC.

Only one count was recorded for this clone. The J gene is TRBJ1-1, the V gene TRBV5-1; perhaps TRBD1 as D (5 bases). There are 15 residues in the CDR3. Deletions cut 0 bases from V and 4 bases from J, with 13 bases between. CDR1 is SGHRS and CDR2 is YFSETQ in the germline V gene. CDR3 sequence: CASSLVTWGGTEAFF. In DNA, the CDR3 is TGCGCCAGCAGCTTGGTTACGTGGGGGGGCACTGAAGCTTTCTTT. Complete variable domain (other parts from reference TRBV5-1 and TRBJ1-1): KAGVTQTPRYLIKTRGQQVTLSCSPISGHRSVSWYQQTPGQGLQFLFEYFSETQRNKGNFPGRFSGRQFSNSRSEMNVSTLELGDSALYLCASSLVTWGGTEAFFGQGTRLTVV.

The V and J genes are TRBV19 and TRBJ2-5; D is unclear. V was clipped by 3 bases and J by 2 bases, with 7 bases between them. The V gene's germline CDR1 is LNHDA and CDR2 SQIVND (reference sequence). CDR3 length: 13 amino acids. The CDR3 reads CASSISQQETQYF. The CDR3 DNA follows: TGTGCCAGTAGTATTTCACAGCAAGAGACCCAGTACTTC. Drawing the rest from reference TRBV19 and TRBJ2-5, the complete variable domain is DGGITQSPKYLFRKEGQNVTLSCEQNLNHDAMYWYRQDPGQGLRLIYYSQIVNDFQKGDIAEGYSVSREKKESFPLTVTSAQKNPTAFYLCASSISQQETQYFGPGTRLLVL.

The sample holds one count of this clone. V and J are TRBV18 and TRBJ2-7; D may be TRBD1 (6 bases). The CDR3 runs 13 residues. Per the germline V gene, CDR1 is KGHSH and CDR2 is LQKENI. Between the trimmed V and J ends, which lost 0 bases and 4 bases, there was a span of 7 bases. CDR3 coding DNA: TGTGCCAGCTCACCACCAGGACAGTACGAGCAGTACTTC. Its protein is CASSPPGQYEQYF.

The chain employs TRBV28 and TRBJ1-4; D unclear. Germline V gene sequence: CDR1 MDHEN, CDR2 SYDVKM. V lost 5 bases and J lost 2, with 9 bases in between. The CDR3 contains 14 residues. DNA of the CDR3: TGTGCCAGCAGTCCCCGTTTGACTAATGAAAAACTGTTTTTT. Its protein is CASSPRLTNEKLFF.

The V and J genes are TRBV19 and TRBJ2-1; 7 bases match TRBD1. Germline CDR1 LNHDA, CDR2 SQIVND (reference sequence). The V gene end was trimmed by 6 bases and the J gene end by 8 bases; junction bases not matched to a gene: 10. This CDR3 has 14 residues. CDR3 residues: CASSLGEGAYEQFF. Here the CDR3 DNA reads TGTGCCAGTAGCTTGGGTGAGGGGGCCTATGAGCAGTTCTTC. The full variable domain, completed using reference TRBV19 and TRBJ2-1, is DGGITQSPKYLFRKEGQNVTLSCEQNLNHDAMYWYRQDPGQGLRLIYYSQIVNDFQKGDIAEGYSVSREKKESFPLTVTSAQKNPTAFYLCASSLGEGAYEQFFGPGTRLTVL.

The rearrangement links TRBV5-6 to TRBJ1-2; D remains ambiguous. This CDR3 has 13 amino acids. V lost 1 base and J 6 bases, leaving 10 bases between the germline ends. CDR1 is SGHDT and CDR2 is YYEEEE in the germline V gene. CDR3 sequence reads: CASSLRGGDGYTF. CDR3 sequence (DNA): TGTGCCAGCAGCTTGCGGGGAGGTGATGGCTACACCTTC. The full variable domain, its missing parts supplied by reference TRBV5-6 and TRBJ1-2, is DAGVTQSPTHLIKTRGQQVTLRCSPKSGHDTVSWYQQALGQGPQFIFQYYEEEERQRGNFPDRFSGHQFPNYSSELNVNALLLGDSALYLCASSLRGGDGYTFGSGTRLTVV.

The CDR3 loop reads CASIPDRGLYGELFF. DNA for the CDR3: TGTGCCAGCATCCCGGACAGGGGGCTGTACGGGGAGCTGTTTTTT. The rearrangement links TRBV6-6 to TRBJ2-2; TRBD1 matches at 11 bases. Trimming at V came to 7 bases and at J to 7 bases, leaving 8 bases not matched to a gene. This CDR3 comprises 15 residues. Germline-derived CDR1 and CDR2 are MNHNY and SVGAGI (reference sequence).

The rearrangement joins TRBV5-4 to TRBJ1-2, with unresolved D. This CDR3 contains 16 residues. The V gene's germline CDR1 is SGHNT and CDR2 YYREEE (reference sequence). Trimming shortened V by 0 bases and J by 0 bases, and 12 bases separated the two germline ends. For the CDR3, the DNA is TGTGCCAGCAGCTTGGGGTCAAATACTGCTAACTATGGCTACACCTTC. As protein: CASSLGSNTANYGYTF.

This chain connects TRBV27 to TRBJ2-1, with 8 positions matching TRBD2. V was pared by 0 bases and J by 2 bases, with 3 bases of the junction left unmatched. This CDR3 comprises 16 residues. CDR1 and CDR2 (germline): MNHEY, SMNVEV (reference sequence). In DNA form, the CDR3 reads TGTGCCAGCAGTTTATCTGCGGGGGGAGCCTACAATGAGCAGTTCTTC. This sequence encodes CASSLSAGGAYNEQFF.

The rearrangement uses TRBV7-9 and TRBJ2-1, with TRBD2 matching over 8 bases. The ends lost 0 bases at V and 10 bases at J; junction bases unmatched: 5. This CDR3 spans 14 amino acids. Germline V gives CDR1 SEHNR, CDR2 FQNEAQ (reference sequence). The CDR3 sequence: CASSLASGGQEQFF. In nucleotides, the CDR3 is TGTGCCAGCAGCTTAGCCAGCGGGGGTCAAGAGCAGTTCTTC.

The V and J genes are TRBV7-2 and TRBJ2-1, with TRBD2 identical over 7 bases. Trimming at V came to 6 bases and at J to 12 bases, leaving 8 bases not matched to a gene. Germline V gives CDR1 SGHTA, CDR2 FQGNSA. The CDR3 is 12 amino acids. In DNA form, the CDR3 reads TGTGCCAGCAGTATTACGGGGGGTGGGCAGTTCTTC. This translates into CASSITGGGQFF.

This chain links TRBV27 with TRBJ1-2, with a tentative D call TRBD1 (6 bases). Deletions cut 0 bases from V and 3 bases from J, with 14 bases between. The CDR3 sequence is 16 residues long. In germline, CDR1 is MNHEY, CDR2 SMNVEV (reference sequence). The CDR3 bases are TGTGCCAGCAGTTTATCTTCAGGGGAGAAAGACTATGGCTACACCTTC. It specifies CASSLSSGEKDYGYTF.

The CDR3 region has the DNA TGCAGCGCCGGGGACAGGGGCTCCTACGAGCAGTACTTC. Residues: CSAGDRGSYEQYF. The chain employs TRBV29-1 and TRBJ2-7, with 10 positions matching TRBD1. V dropped 7 bases and J dropped 0; count of bases not matched to a gene: 3. Looked up from germline, CDR1 is SQVTM and CDR2 is ANQGSEA. The CDR3 spans 13 residues.

V is TRBV4-1 and J is TRBJ2-2, with 7 bases matching TRBD1. Germline V CDR1 and CDR2: MGHRA, YSYEKL. Trimming took 6 bases from V and 5 from J; bases not matched to a gene: 6. The CDR3 consists of 14 residues. In DNA form, the CDR3 reads TGCGCCAGCAGTCGACAGGGTCGGACCGGGGAGCTGTTTTTT. It specifies CASSRQGRTGELFF.

The rearrangement links TRBV19 to TRBJ2-2; 12 positions match TRBD2. The CDR3 sequence is 18 residues long. V lost 1 base and J lost 3; bases outside the gene matches: 6. The germline V gene encodes CDR1 LNHDA and CDR2 SQIVND (reference sequence). CDR3 residues: CASSIGPSGGADTGELFF. The CDR3 DNA is TGTGCCAGTAGTATAGGTCCTAGCGGGGGGGCCGACACCGGGGAGCTGTTTTTT.

J is TRBJ2-1 and V is TRBV7-8, with D possibly TRBD2 on 6 matching bases. The CDR3 spans 15 residues. Germline CDR1 reads SGHVS; CDR2 reads FQNEAQ. The V and J ends lost 1 base and 0 bases respectively, with 7 bases between them. CDR3 sequence (DNA): TGTGCCAGCAGCTTAGGGGACTTCTCCTACAATGAGCAGTTCTTC. Translated: CASSLGDFSYNEQFF.

This chain connects TRBV4-2 to TRBJ2-4; D may be TRBD1 (7 bases). Trimming took 0 bases from V and 3 from J, leaving 12 bases between them. Germline CDR1 is LGHNA and CDR2 is YNFKEQ. The CDR3 runs to 16 residues. CDR3 DNA sequence: TGTGCCAGCAGCCAAGATAGTCAGGGGGGCAAAAACATTCAGTACTTC. It translates to CASSQDSQGGKNIQYF.

This rearrangement joins TRBV7-2 to TRBJ2-3; 9 bases fit TRBD1. Losses at the gene ends were 8 bases for V and 1 base for J; bases not matched to a gene: 7. This CDR3 has 15 residues. CDR1 is SGHTA and CDR2 is FQGNSA in the germline V gene. The CDR3 spells CASARGDRGTDTQYF. The CDR3, as DNA: TGTGCCAGCGCCCGGGGGGACAGGGGCACAGATACGCAGTATTTT. Variable domain in full (rest from reference TRBV7-2 and TRBJ2-3): GAGVSQSPSNKVTEKGKDVELRCDPISGHTALYWYRQSLGQGLEFLIYFQGNSAPDKSGLPSDRFSAERTGGSVSTLTIQRTQQEDSAVYLCASARGDRGTDTQYFGPGTRLTVL.

The chain combines TRBV5-6 with TRBJ1-2, with D perhaps TRBD1 (6 bases). Germline CDR1 SGHDT, CDR2 YYEEEE. V dropped 3 bases and J dropped 3 bases, with 9 bases sitting between them. The CDR3 runs 13 residues. CDR3 loop: CASSSTGYYGYTF. The CDR3 DNA reads as TGTGCCAGCAGCTCAACAGGGTACTATGGCTACACCTTC.